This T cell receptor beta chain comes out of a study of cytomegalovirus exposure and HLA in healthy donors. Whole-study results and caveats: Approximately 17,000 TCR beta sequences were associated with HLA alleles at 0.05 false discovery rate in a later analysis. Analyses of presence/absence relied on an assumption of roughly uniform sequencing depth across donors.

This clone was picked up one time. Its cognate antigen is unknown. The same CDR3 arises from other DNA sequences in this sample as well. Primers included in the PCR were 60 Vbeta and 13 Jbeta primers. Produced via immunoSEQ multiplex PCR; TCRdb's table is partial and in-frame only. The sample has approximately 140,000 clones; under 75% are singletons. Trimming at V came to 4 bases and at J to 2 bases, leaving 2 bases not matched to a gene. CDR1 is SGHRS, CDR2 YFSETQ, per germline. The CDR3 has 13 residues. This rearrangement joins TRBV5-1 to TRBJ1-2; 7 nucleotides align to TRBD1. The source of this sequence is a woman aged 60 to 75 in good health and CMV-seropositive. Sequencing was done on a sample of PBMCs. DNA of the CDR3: TGCGCCAGCAGCACGGGACAGAACTATGGCTACACCTTC. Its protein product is CASSTGQNYGYTF.